This TCR beta chain emerged from a study of T cell responses to AZD1222 COVID-19 vaccine. Sequencing used immunoSEQ multiplex PCR; TCRdb keeps in-frame clones, though not all of them. The sample lists about 63,000 clones, over 75% seen once, with roughly a fifth in the top ten. Study outcomes and limitations: Repertoires were collected only later (after the peak T cell response had occurred).

The CDR3 runs to 14 residues. V lost 1 base to trimming and J lost 5 bases; unmatched junction nucleotides: 4. Germline CDR1 MGHRA, CDR2 YSYEKL. On this clone itself: What it binds is unknown.

The specimen comprised peripheral blood, sampled on day 0 of AZD1222 vaccination. This TCR was recovered from an adult in good health. This sequence joins TRBV4-1 and TRBJ2-7, with 8 nucleotides matching TRBD1. The CDR3 DNA is TGCGCCAGCAGCCAAGGAACCAGGGGGCACGAGCAGTACTTC. Residues: CASSQGTRGHEQYF.